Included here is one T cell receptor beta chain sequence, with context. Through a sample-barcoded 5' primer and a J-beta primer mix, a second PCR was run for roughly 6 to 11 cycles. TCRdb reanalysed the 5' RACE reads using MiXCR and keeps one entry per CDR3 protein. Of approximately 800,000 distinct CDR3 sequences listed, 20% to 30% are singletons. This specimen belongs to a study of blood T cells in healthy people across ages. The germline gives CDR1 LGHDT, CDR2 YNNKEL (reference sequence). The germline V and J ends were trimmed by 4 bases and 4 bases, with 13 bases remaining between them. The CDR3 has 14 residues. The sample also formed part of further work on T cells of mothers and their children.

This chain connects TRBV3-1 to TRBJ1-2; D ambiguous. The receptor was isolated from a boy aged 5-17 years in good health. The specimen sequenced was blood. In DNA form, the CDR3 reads TGTGCCAGCAGCCCCCAACAAGGATTCTATGGCTACACCTTC. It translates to CASSPQQGFYGYTF.